This T cell receptor (beta chain) was captured in a study of shared clonotypes between healthy human individuals. Whole-study findings and limits: The diversity represented, both genetic and in exposure history, was limited by few donors. Blood was the sole source, and tissue repertoires probably differ.

This clone has at least ten counts. What it binds is unknown. Assay runs were performed at deep level. Clones were read by immunoSEQ multiplex PCR, and TCRdb kept only the in-frame ones, dropping some. The table lists about half a million clones, 78% of them singletons. Trimming shortened V by 2 bases and J by 5 bases, and 11 bases separated the two germline ends. Per the germline V gene, CDR1 is SGDLS and CDR2 is YYNGEE. The CDR3 totals 14 residues. The receptor was derived from a woman aged 35 to 49 in good health. Some clones in this sample may be carry-over from other donors' samples. The genes are TRBV9 and TRBJ2-1; D is unclear. Input material: PBMCs. The CDR3 DNA reads as TGTGCCAGCAGCGTGAGGTGGGAAAACAATGAGCAGTTCTTC. It encodes CASSVRWENNEQFF.